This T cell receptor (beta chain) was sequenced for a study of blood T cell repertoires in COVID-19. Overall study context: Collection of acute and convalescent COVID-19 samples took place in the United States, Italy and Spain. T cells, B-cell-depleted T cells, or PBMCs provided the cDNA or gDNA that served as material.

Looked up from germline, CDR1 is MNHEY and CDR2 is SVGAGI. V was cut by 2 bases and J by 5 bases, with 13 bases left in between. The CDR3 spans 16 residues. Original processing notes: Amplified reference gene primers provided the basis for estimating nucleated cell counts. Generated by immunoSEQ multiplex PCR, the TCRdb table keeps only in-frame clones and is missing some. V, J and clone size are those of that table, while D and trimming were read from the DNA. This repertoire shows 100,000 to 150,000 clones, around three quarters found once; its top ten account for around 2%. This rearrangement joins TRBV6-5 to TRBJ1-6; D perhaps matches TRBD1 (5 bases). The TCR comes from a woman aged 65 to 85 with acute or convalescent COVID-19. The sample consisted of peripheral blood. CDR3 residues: CASSYLSEGNNSPLHF. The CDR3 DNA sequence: TGTGCCAGCAGTTACCTTTCGGAGGGGAATAATTCACCCCTCCACTTT.